One sample yielded the 23 T cell receptor beta chains listed below, sequenced in a study of shared clonotypes between healthy human individuals. Naive CD8 cells lacked CD45RO and underwent positive selection for CCR7, leaving out terminally differentiated effector memory CD45RA+ cells. Generated by immunoSEQ multiplex PCR, the TCRdb table keeps only in-frame clones and is missing some. The profile shows about 2 million clones, just under 95% of them singletons. Sample: naive CD8+ T cells sorted from blood. Every receptor here comes from a young man in good health.

This chain uses TRBV28 with TRBJ2-3; 16 nucleotides line up with TRBD2. Trimming removed 3 bases from V and 0 bases from J; junction bases left unmatched: 9. This CDR3 spans 20 amino acids. Per germline, CDR1 MDHEN and CDR2 SYDVKM. CDR3 in amino acids: CASSFLGTSGGASSTDTQYF. DNA of the CDR3: TGTGCCAGCAGTTTTCTAGGGACTAGCGGGGGGGCAAGTAGCACAGATACGCAGTATTTT. Together with reference TRBV28 and TRBJ2-3, the CDR3 gives the full variable domain: DVKVTQSSRYLVKRTGEKVFLECVQDMDHENMFWYRQDPGLGLRLIYFSYDVKMKEKGDIPEGYSVSREKKERFSLILESASTNQTSMYLCASSFLGTSGGASSTDTQYFGPGTRLTVL.

Regarding this clone: The same CDR3 can be traced to other DNA sequences in this sample. The rearrangement uses TRBV7-9 and TRBJ2-5; no definite D call. Germline values: CDR1 SEHNR, CDR2 FQNEAQ (reference sequence). The CDR3 runs 13 residues. The V end was cut by 5 bases, the J end by 2 bases, with 9 bases between. The CDR3 DNA reads as TGTGCCAGCAGCAGACAAGGTCAAGAGACCCAGTACTTC. This sequence encodes CASSRQGQETQYF.

This chain uses TRBV5-1 with TRBJ2-1; the D gene is possibly TRBD2 (5 bases). The V end lost 1 base, the J end lost 6 bases, and 17 bases lay between the germline ends. This CDR3 comprises 16 residues. Per the germline V gene, CDR1 is SGHRS and CDR2 is YFSETQ. The CDR3 loop reads CASSLFVLDSSNEQFF. In DNA, the CDR3 is TGCGCCAGCAGCTTGTTTGTACTAGATTCCAGCAATGAGCAGTTCTTC.

The chain combines TRBV27 with TRBJ1-3; no reliable D call. The CDR3 is made up of 14 amino acids. Trimming removed 6 bases from V and 1 base from J, with 10 bases in between. Germline loops: CDR1 MNHEY, CDR2 SMNVEV (reference sequence). Here the CDR3 DNA reads TGTGCCAGCAGCTCCACCGGATCTGGAAACACCATATATTTT. Translation gives CASSSTGSGNTIYF.

The chain uses TRBV6-5 and TRBJ1-4; D not resolved. There are 14 residues in the CDR3. CDR1 is MNHEY, CDR2 SVGAGI, per germline. V was trimmed by 4 bases and J by 6 bases, leaving 12 bases between them. The chain's CDR3 is CASSFRRVDEKLFF. The CDR3 DNA follows: TGTGCCAGCAGTTTCCGTCGGGTTGATGAAAAACTGTTTTTT.

CDR3 DNA: TGTGCCAGCAGTGGGGCGGCGTCCTACGAGCAGTACTTC. Protein: CASSGAASYEQYF. V is TRBV2 and J is TRBJ2-7, with D hard to call. This CDR3 is built from 13 residues. Looked up from germline, CDR1 is SNHLY and CDR2 is FYNNEI. Deletions cut 4 bases from V and 1 base from J, with 8 bases between.

Notes on this clone: The sample carries other DNA sequences with the same CDR3. V usage is TRBV27 and J usage is TRBJ2-1; D uncertain. The CDR3 is 14 residues long. The V gene lost 0 bases and the J gene lost 1 base, with 4 bases spanning the gap. The germline CDR1 and CDR2 sequences are MNHEY and SMNVEV (reference sequence). The CDR3 reads CASSLSGSYNEQFF. The CDR3, as DNA: TGTGCCAGCAGTTTATCGGGTTCCTACAATGAGCAGTTCTTC.

This rearrangement joins TRBV27 to TRBJ2-7, with D possibly matching TRBD1 (6 bases). CDR3 length equals 14 residues. Looked up from germline, CDR1 is MNHEY and CDR2 is SMNVEV (reference sequence). Deletions cut 6 bases from V and 6 bases from J, with 18 bases between. CDR3 protein: CASRPGTPTGEQYF. In nucleotides, the CDR3 is TGTGCCAGCAGGCCCGGGACACCTACTGGCGAGCAGTACTTC.

This sequence joins TRBV29-1 and TRBJ2-5; D is uncertain. Germline CDR1 reads SQVTM; CDR2 reads ANQGSEA. V was trimmed by 3 bases and J by 1 base, leaving 15 bases between them. There are 15 residues in the CDR3. The DNA of the CDR3 is TGCAGCGTTGAGACGGCGGAGCCGAGCCAAGAGACCCAGTACTTC. Translating gives CSVETAEPSQETQYF.

The chain combines TRBV11-2 with TRBJ2-5, with D possibly matching TRBD1 (5 bases). Deletions cut 5 bases from V and 3 bases from J, with 10 bases between. The CDR3 runs 13 residues. CDR1 is SGHAT, CDR2 FQNNGV, per germline. DNA for the CDR3: TGTGCCAGCAGCGCCGGACACGAAGAGACCCAGTACTTC. Amino acids: CASSAGHEETQYF.

The chain couples TRBV6-1 to TRBJ1-6; possible D gene TRBD1, 5 bases. In germline, CDR1 is MNHNS, CDR2 SASEGT. This CDR3 region has 15 residues. V shed 4 bases and J shed 8 bases, with 15 bases lying between them. The CDR3 DNA sequence: TGTGCCAGCAGTGGGGGACGAGGGACGCATTCACCCCTCCACTTT. This translates into CASSGGRGTHSPLHF.

This rearrangement joins TRBV19 to TRBJ1-1; unclear D gene. The CDR3 sequence is 14 residues long. The ends were cut back, 8 bases at V and 4 bases at J, with 17 bases in the middle. Germline V CDR1 and CDR2: LNHDA, SQIVND (reference sequence). In nucleotides, the CDR3 is TGTGCCAGTCTGCAACCCGGGATTGGCACTGAAGCTTTCTTT. Translating it yields CASLQPGIGTEAFF.

The CDR3 loop reads CASNRRGTGYYEQYF. In nucleotides, the CDR3 is TGTGCCAGCAACCGGCGGGGGACAGGGTACTACGAGCAGTACTTC. J is TRBJ2-7 and V is TRBV21-1; the table's D gene call, TRBD1, was not cross checked with the DNA. TRBV21-1 is a documented pseudogene. The CDR3 consists of 15 residues.

In the case of this clone: Other DNA sequences from this sample encode an identical CDR3 as well. The chain carries TRBV10-1 and TRBJ2-7; D might be TRBD1 or TRBD2, each matching 5 bases. This CDR3 is built from 13 residues. Deletions cut 6 bases from V and 4 bases from J, with 13 bases between. In germline, CDR1 is WNHNN, CDR2 SYGVQD (reference sequence). The CDR3, as DNA: TGCGCCAGCAGCCCGGGACCCACTTACGAGCAGTACTTC. Translated: CASSPGPTYEQYF.

The chain links TRBV7-9 to TRBJ1-2; weak D call: TRBD1 (6 bases). Trimming cost V 1 base and J 10 bases, with 10 bases left between them. Germline CDR1 reads SEHNR; CDR2 reads FQNEAQ (reference sequence). This CDR3 spans 12 amino acids. The CDR3 loop is CASSLGTASYTF. CDR3 DNA sequence: TGTGCCAGCAGCTTAGGGACAGCCTCCTACACCTTC.

V is TRBV29-1 and J is TRBJ1-1, with TRBD1 matching over 7 bases. Per the germline V gene, CDR1 is SQVTM and CDR2 is ANQGSEA. V lost 4 bases to trimming and J lost 4 bases; unmatched junction nucleotides: 6. The CDR3 runs 13 residues. CDR3 DNA: TGCAGCGTTGCCCAACAGGGGTCCACTGAAGCTTTCTTT. Amino acids: CSVAQQGSTEAFF.

This clone was seen a single time. The chain is built from TRBV5-1 and TRBJ2-7; TRBD2 matches at 12 bases. V lost 4 bases, J lost 2 bases, and 7 bases stayed unmatched. The CDR3 consists of 16 residues. Germline lookup yields CDR1 SGHRS and CDR2 YFSETQ. For the CDR3, the DNA is TGCGCCAGCAGCGGACTAGCGGGGCTGGGCACCTACGAGCAGTACTTC. Its translation is CASSGLAGLGTYEQYF.

The chain combines TRBV7-9 with TRBJ1-1; D not resolved. V was shortened by 5 bases and J by 2 bases, with 12 bases between the two germline ends. The germline V gene has CDR1 SEHNR and CDR2 FQNEAQ (reference sequence). This CDR3 has 14 amino acids. The CDR3 coding sequence is TGTGCCAGCAGCCAGCCGGTGGGAAACACTGAAGCTTTCTTT. This gives the protein CASSQPVGNTEAFF.

The chain links TRBV28 to TRBJ2-7; weak D call: TRBD1 (6 bases). V lost 7 bases to trimming and J lost 5 bases, with 12 bases between them. From germline, CDR1 is MDHEN and CDR2 SYDVKM. This CDR3 contains 12 residues. For the CDR3, the DNA is TGTGCCAGCACTAACAGGGATCACGAGCAGTACTTC. Translating gives CASTNRDHEQYF.

The chain links TRBV6-5 to TRBJ2-1; maybe TRBD2 (6 bases). CDR3 size: 15 residues. V dropped 5 bases and J dropped 6 bases, with 17 bases sitting between them. The germline CDR1 and CDR2 sequences are MNHEY and SVGAGI. CDR3 sequence reads: CASSIGGSSSNEQFF. In nucleotides, the CDR3 is TGTGCCAGCAGTATTGGGGGGTCGTCGAGCAATGAGCAGTTCTTC.

DNA for the CDR3: TGTGCCAGCAGTGTTGGGGACAGAGCCTACGAGCAGTACTTC. It translates to CASSVGDRAYEQYF. V and J are TRBV2 and TRBJ2-7; 7 bases match TRBD1. Germline CDR1 SNHLY, CDR2 FYNNEI. Trimming removed 4 bases from V and 2 bases from J; junction bases left unmatched: 5. The CDR3 extends over 14 amino acids.

The V call is TRBV7-8, the J call TRBJ2-4; 9 bases map to TRBD1. Germline V CDR1 and CDR2: SGHVS, FQNEAQ. V lost 1 base and J lost 3; bases outside the gene matches: 4. The CDR3 consists of 16 residues. CDR3 DNA sequence: TGTGCCAGCAGCTTAGAAGGACAGGGGCTCAAAAACATTCAGTACTTC. Its protein product is CASSLEGQGLKNIQYF.

This rearrangement joins TRBV9 to TRBJ2-5; tentatively, D is TRBD1 (5 bases). The CDR3 sequence is 15 residues long. The germline V gene has CDR1 SGDLS and CDR2 YYNGEE. Trimming stripped 3 bases from V and 5 bases from J, with 17 bases between. The CDR3 reads CASSGQGLEWETQYF. In DNA form, the CDR3 reads TGTGCCAGCAGCGGTCAGGGCCTGGAGTGGGAGACCCAGTACTTC.